A single sample gave rise to the 30 T cell receptor beta chains below, sequenced in a study of blood T cell repertoires in COVID-19. The method was immunoSEQ multiplex PCR; TCRdb's version includes in-frame clones alone and lacks a portion of them. This table holds fewer than 200,000 clones, more than 80% found once. The sample was PBMCs or T cells enriched from blood (not recorded which). All receptors come from a man aged 50-59 years who had recovered from COVID-19.

The V gene is TRBV7-2, the J gene TRBJ1-4; weak D call: TRBD1 (5 bases). The length of the CDR3 is 15 residues. Germline V lookup: CDR1 SGHTA, CDR2 FQGNSA. V was trimmed by 5 bases and J by 7 bases, leaving 17 bases between them. The CDR3 nucleotides are TGTGCCAGCAGCGAGTGGGGGGGAGGAGGTGAAAAACTGTTTTTT. Translating gives CASSEWGGGGEKLFF.

The CDR3 coding sequence is TGTGCCAGCAGCCAAGAGGGAGGGAACACTGAAGCTTTCTTT. This gives the protein CASSQEGGNTEAFF. This chain links TRBV3-1 (or the pseudogene TRBV3-2) with TRBJ1-1, with D hard to call. The CDR3 contains 14 residues. V was clipped by 0 bases and J by 1 base, with 6 bases between them. CDR1 and CDR2 from the germline V gene are LGHDT and YNNKEL (reference sequence).

The gene calls are TRBV19 and TRBJ1-1; the match to TRBD1 covers 7 bases. The CDR3 has 12 amino acids. CDR1 is LNHDA, CDR2 SQIVND, per germline (reference sequence). The V gene end was trimmed by 6 bases and the J gene end by 11 bases; junction bases not matched to a gene: 9. The CDR3 DNA reads as TGTGCCAGTAGACGCGGGACAGAAGTGGCTTTCTTT. Translating gives CASRRGTEVAFF.

The V call is TRBV4-2, the J call TRBJ1-5; D uncertain. From germline, CDR1 is LGHNA and CDR2 YNFKEQ. The length of the CDR3 is 14 residues. With 2 bases removed from V and 1 base from J, the gap between germline ends came to 6 bases. The DNA of the CDR3 is TGTGCCAGCAGCCAACCCGGGAGCAATCAGCCCCAGCATTTT. As protein: CASSQPGSNQPQHF.

This chain joins TRBV3-1 (or the pseudogene TRBV3-2) and TRBJ1-1; D not certain. The V and J ends lost 1 base and 4 bases respectively, with 7 bases between them. CDR1 is LGHDT, CDR2 YNNKEL, per germline (reference sequence). The CDR3 spans 13 residues. The CDR3 spells CASSQASGTEAFF. For the CDR3, the DNA is TGTGCCAGCAGCCAAGCCTCGGGCACTGAAGCTTTCTTT.

CDR3 in DNA: TGTGCCAGCAGCTACGACAAGCAGTACTTC. This encodes CASSYDKQYF. The V call is TRBV6-5, the J call TRBJ2-7; D not certain. The CDR3 is made up of 10 amino acids. V lost 6 bases to trimming and J lost 8 bases, with 8 bases between them. Germline V gives CDR1 MNHEY, CDR2 SVGAGI.

J is TRBJ2-3 and V is TRBV6-5, with a possible D match to TRBD2 (5 bases). Germline loops: CDR1 MNHEY, CDR2 SVGAGI. Trimming left V 5 bases short and J 4 bases short, with 16 bases between. This CDR3 region has 15 residues. DNA of the CDR3: TGTGCCAGCAGTCTAACCCCACTAGGCTCAGATACGCAGTATTTT. This gives the protein CASSLTPLGSDTQYF.

The chain combines TRBV3-1 (or the pseudogene TRBV3-2) with TRBJ2-3; TRBD2 matches at 9 bases. The V gene end was trimmed by 2 bases and the J gene end by 8 bases; junction bases not matched to a gene: 14. The CDR3 runs to 17 residues. CDR1 LGHDT and CDR2 YNNKEL come from the germline V gene (reference sequence). For the CDR3, the DNA is TGTGCCAGCAGCCAAACTGCTAGCGGGGTCCGTCGGCCTACGCAGTATTTT. This codes for CASSQTASGVRRPTQYF.

Concerning this clone itself: The junction does not match germline at one end; this may be a read error. The J gene is TRBJ1-2, the V gene TRBV3-1 (or the pseudogene TRBV3-2); D ambiguous. The germline CDR1 and CDR2 sequences are LGHDT and YNNKEL (reference sequence). CDR3 length: 14 residues. The CDR3, as DNA: TGTGCCAGCAACCAAGGACTTCTTGGCTATGGCTACACCTTC. Protein product: CASNQGLLGYGYTF.

This clone was counted a single time. The CDR3 sequence: CASSLSPGLAGEQFF. The CDR3 bases are TGCGCCAGCAGCCTCAGCCCGGGACTAGCGGGGGAGCAGTTCTTC. The V call is TRBV5-1, the J call TRBJ2-1; 13 bases align to TRBD2. This CDR3 comprises 15 residues. Germline assignment: CDR1 SGHRS and CDR2 YFSETQ. J gave up 10 bases and V 4 bases, and 8 bases lay outside the gene matches.

This chain links TRBV28 with TRBJ2-2; TRBD2 matches at 9 bases. CDR1 MDHEN and CDR2 SYDVKM come from the germline V gene. The CDR3 spans 17 residues. J gave up 0 bases and V 3 bases, and 5 bases lay outside the gene matches. The CDR3 nucleotides read TGTGCCAGCAGTTTGGCTAGCGGGGTATCGAACACCGGGGAGCTGTTTTTT. Its protein product is CASSLASGVSNTGELFF.

This chain uses TRBV18 with TRBJ1-4, with D perhaps TRBD1 (6 bases). V was pared by 5 bases and J by 0 bases, with 13 bases between. CDR3 length equals 16 residues. Per the germline V gene, CDR1 is KGHSH and CDR2 is LQKENI. The CDR3 region is CASSTGQSATNEKLFF. The CDR3 coding sequence is TGTGCCAGCTCAACCGGACAGTCCGCAACTAATGAAAAACTGTTTTTT.

This clone has only one observation. This sequence joins TRBV4-1 and TRBJ2-1; D unclear. V gave up 4 bases and J gave up 5 bases, with 12 bases separating them. Per the germline V gene, CDR1 is MGHRA and CDR2 is YSYEKL. This CDR3 contains 14 residues. CDR3 amino acids: CASSPLIGDNEQFF. CDR3 sequence (DNA): TGCGCCAGCAGCCCCTTAATCGGTGACAATGAGCAGTTCTTC.

The chain employs TRBV7-3 and TRBJ2-1, with 15 bases identical to TRBD2. Losses at the gene ends were 5 bases for V and 7 bases for J; bases not matched to a gene: 3. The germline V gene encodes CDR1 SGHTA and CDR2 FQGTGA. The CDR3 runs 15 residues. As DNA, the CDR3 is TGTGCCAGCAGCCTCGGACTAGCGGGGGGGAATGAGCAGTTCTTC. Translating gives CASSLGLAGGNEQFF.

V and J are TRBV29-1 and TRBJ1-3; perhaps TRBD1 as D (5 bases). CDR1 is SQVTM, CDR2 ANQGSEA, per germline. Trimming left V 5 bases short and J 2 bases short, with 7 bases between. CDR3 size: 12 residues. The CDR3: CSVSGAGNTIYF. For the CDR3, the DNA is TGCAGCGTTTCGGGGGCTGGAAACACCATATATTTT.

The chain has TRBV6-2 or TRBV6-3 and TRBJ1-2, with D possibly matching TRBD1 (5 bases). This CDR3 spans 15 amino acids. Germline values: CDR1 MNHEY, CDR2 SVGEGT. With 2 bases removed from V and 7 bases from J, the gap between germline ends came to 17 bases. Here the CDR3 DNA reads TGTGCCAGCAGTTACGGTTCCGGGGGAAGAGCTGGCTACACCTTC. Translating gives CASSYGSGGRAGYTF.

V and J are TRBV5-1 and TRBJ2-3; 8 bases map to TRBD2. This CDR3 has 15 residues. The J segment lost 5 bases and the V segment lost 2 bases, leaving 7 bases of the junction unmatched. Germline V lookup: CDR1 SGHRS, CDR2 YFSETQ. CDR3 DNA: TGCGCCAGCAGCTTCCTAACGGGGGGGAGAGATACGCAGTATTTT. It specifies CASSFLTGGRDTQYF.

The chain recombines TRBV24-1 with TRBJ1-2, with 12 bases aligning to TRBD1. Trimming removed 4 bases from V and 7 bases from J; junction bases left unmatched: 9. This CDR3 contains 16 residues. In germline, CDR1 is KGHDR, CDR2 SFDVKD. CDR3 loop: CATSDSGTGGFVGYTF. Written as DNA, the CDR3 is TGTGCCACCAGTGACTCCGGGACAGGGGGCTTCGTTGGCTACACCTTC.

J is TRBJ1-2 and V is TRBV5-1, with TRBD1 identical over 8 bases. Losses at the gene ends were 3 bases for V and 1 base for J; bases not matched to a gene: 8. Germline assignment: CDR1 SGHRS and CDR2 YFSETQ. The CDR3 is 16 residues long. CDR3 DNA: TGCGCCAGCAGCTCCCCGGACAGGGACCATAACTATGGCTACACCTTC. Protein: CASSSPDRDHNYGYTF.

This CDR3 reads CASGLAPGGETQYF. CDR3 DNA: TGTGCTAGTGGTTTGGCTCCGGGGGGGGAGACCCAGTACTTC. The rearrangement links TRBV12-5 to TRBJ2-5; TRBD2 matches at 8 bases. The CDR3 totals 14 residues. CDR1 and CDR2 from the germline V gene are LGHNT and FRNRAP. V was pared by 1 base and J by 5 bases, with 3 bases of the junction left unmatched.

This rearrangement joins TRBV21-1 to TRBJ2-5; the table names TRBD1, a call not compared with the DNA. TRBV21-1 is a pseudogene segment. The CDR3 covers 18 residues. DNA of the CDR3: TGTGCCAGCAGCTCCTCAGGGGCGAAGGGGCGCTCCCAAGAGACCCAGTACTTC. Residues: CASSSSGAKGRSQETQYF.

In regard to this clone: The germline gene is not matched at one end of the junction; a read error may be the cause. V is TRBV18 and J is TRBJ1-3; the D gene is possibly TRBD1 (5 bases). Germline V gene sequence: CDR1 KGHSH, CDR2 LQKENI. The CDR3 is 17 amino acids. The CDR3 region is CANSEATWTRAGNTIYF. The DNA for the CDR3 is TGTGCCAACTCAGAAGCTACCTGGACAAGGGCTGGAAACACCATATATTTT.

The chain combines TRBV7-9 with TRBJ2-7; D might be TRBD1 (6 bases). V was pared by 5 bases and J by 4 bases, with 15 bases between. Germline loops: CDR1 SEHNR, CDR2 FQNEAQ (reference sequence). The CDR3 consists of 14 residues. CDR3 sequence (DNA): TGTGCCAGCAGCCACGGGACACGCCTGTACGAGCAGTACTTC. It codes for CASSHGTRLYEQYF. Looking up the rest from reference TRBV7-9 and TRBJ2-7 gives the full variable domain: DTGVSQNPRHKITKRGQNVTFRCDPISEHNRLYWYRQTLGQGPEFLTYFQNEAQLEKSRLLSDRFSAERPKGSFSTLEIQRTEQGDSAMYLCASSHGTRLYEQYFGPGTRLTVT.

This clone has only a few counts. The V and J genes are TRBV6-2 or TRBV6-3 and TRBJ2-3, with 9 bases fitting TRBD1. CDR3 size: 11 residues. J was trimmed by 15 bases and V by 6 bases; bases with no gene match: 7. Germline CDR1 reads MNHEY; CDR2 reads SVGEGT. CDR3 nucleotide sequence: TGTGCCAGCAGCGCCGGGACAGGGTTATATTTT. Encoded protein: CASSAGTGLYF.

In this sample, this clone turned up once. J is TRBJ2-7 and V is TRBV28; 7 bases agree with TRBD1. The CDR3 is 14 amino acids. V lost 6 bases and J lost 3; bases outside the gene matches: 8. From germline, CDR1 is MDHEN and CDR2 SYDVKM. CDR3 DNA: TGTGCCAGCAGACCACAGGGGAGTGTCTACGAGCAGTACTTC. It encodes CASRPQGSVYEQYF. Drawing the rest from reference TRBV28 and TRBJ2-7, the complete variable domain is DVKVTQSSRYLVKRTGEKVFLECVQDMDHENMFWYRQDPGLGLRLIYFSYDVKMKEKGDIPEGYSVSREKKERFSLILESASTNQTSMYLCASRPQGSVYEQYFGPGTRLTVT.

This clone has just a few counts. The CDR3, as DNA: TGTGCCAGCTCCGAGCAAGAAGGAGCTGCGGGCACTGAAGCTTTCTTT. Its protein product is CASSEQEGAAGTEAFF. The rearrangement links TRBV18 to TRBJ1-1; D call uncertain. V was clipped by 6 bases and J by 4 bases, with 21 bases between them. Germline V lookup: CDR1 KGHSH, CDR2 LQKENI. The CDR3 extends over 16 amino acids.

The chain combines TRBV6-2 or TRBV6-3 with TRBJ2-3; D unclear. V shed 4 bases and J shed 4 bases, with 12 bases lying between them. Germline V lookup: CDR1 MNHEY, CDR2 SVGEGT. The CDR3 spans 14 residues. CDR3 DNA sequence: TGTGCCAGCAGTTCAAGAAGGAGTGCAGATACGCAGTATTTT. Its translation: CASSSRRSADTQYF.

V is TRBV7-6 and J is TRBJ1-6, with a tentative D call TRBD1 (5 bases). The CDR3 is 18 amino acids. Germline V gives CDR1 SGHVS, CDR2 FNYEAQ. The V gene lost 2 bases and the J gene lost 10 bases, with 24 bases spanning the gap. This chain's CDR3 is CASSLKSQGGVVGSPLHF. CDR3 bases: TGTGCCAGCAGCTTAAAAAGTCAGGGAGGGGTTGTCGGATCACCCCTCCACTTT.

V and J are TRBV14 and TRBJ1-1; tentative D call: TRBD1 (5 bases). Trimming pared 4 bases from V and 3 bases from J, leaving 15 bases between. From germline, CDR1 is SGHDN and CDR2 FVKESK. The CDR3 consists of 15 residues. In nucleotides, the CDR3 is TGTGCCAGCAGCCCCTTCTTCACAGGTGACACTGAAGCTTTCTTT. The encoded protein is CASSPFFTGDTEAFF.

This clone was found a few times. As DNA, the CDR3 is TGTGCCAGTAGGACGGACAGGGGTCACACCGGGGAGCTGTTTTTT. It encodes CASRTDRGHTGELFF. This chain links TRBV19 with TRBJ2-2, with 9 bases lining up with TRBD1. Trimming removed 6 bases from V and 3 bases from J; junction bases left unmatched: 5. The CDR3 extends over 15 amino acids. Germline loops: CDR1 LNHDA, CDR2 SQIVND (reference sequence).